The clone carrying this T cell receptor (beta chain) was found a few times. Its antigen is not known. PCR employed 60 Vbeta and 13 Jbeta primers. Repertoires were generated with immunoSEQ multiplex PCR, while TCRdb's copy carries only in-frame clones and drops some. The profile shows 150,000 to 200,000 clones, roughly four fifths of them singletons. The data are from a study of cytomegalovirus exposure and HLA in healthy donors. Study-wide points: In a later analysis, donors in an Asian-associated ancestry cluster reportedly had fewer N-insertions in productive TCRs than the cohort mean.

CDR1 is SGHTA, CDR2 FQGNSA, per germline. V shed 5 bases and J 5 bases; nucleotides not matched to a gene: 9. This CDR3 is built from 15 residues. J is TRBJ1-5 and V is TRBV7-2; the match to TRBD1 covers 7 bases. This TCR derives from a man aged 18 to 30 in good health and CMV-seronegative. The material sequenced was PBMCs. CDR3 in DNA: TGTGCCAGCAGCCAACTGACAGGGAGTTATCAGCCCCAGCATTTT. The encoded protein is CASSQLTGSYQPQHF.